The 19 T cell receptor beta chains in this list originate from one sample, sequenced in a study of identical twins. TCRdb re-analysed the 5' RACE reads in MiXCR, keeping a single row per CDR3 protein. In the table there are more than 1.5 million distinct CDR3 sequences, about 30% of which are singletons. The material sequenced was cord blood. These receptors were collected from a newborn girl in good health.

This clonotype has just a few counts. The chain uses TRBV28 and TRBJ1-6, with TRBD1 matching over 7 bases. Germline CDR1 reads MDHEN; CDR2 reads SYDVKM. V lost 3 bases and J lost 12; bases outside the gene matches: 8. The CDR3 is 14 amino acids. This CDR3 is CASSFRDRNIPLHF. The CDR3 bases are TGTGCCAGCAGTTTCCGGGACAGAAATATACCCCTCCACTTT.

This clonotype has only a few counts. The chain uses TRBV7-9 and TRBJ1-2; 9 bases are shared with TRBD1. Germline V gene data show CDR1 as SEHNR and CDR2 as FQNEAQ (reference sequence). Trimming at V came to 4 bases and at J to 4 bases, leaving 4 bases not matched to a gene. The CDR3 has 14 residues. CDR3: CASSSGTGRYGYTF. As DNA, the CDR3 is TGTGCCAGCAGCTCCGGGACAGGGCGCTATGGCTACACCTTC.

The chain has TRBV28 and TRBJ1-5; tentative D call: TRBD1 (6 bases). This CDR3 has 15 amino acids. CDR1 and CDR2 (germline): MDHEN, SYDVKM. V shed 3 bases and J shed 3 bases, with 12 bases lying between them. CDR3 bases: TGTGCCAGCAGTTTTAAAGGGACACCCAATCAGCCCCAGCATTTT. Encoded protein: CASSFKGTPNQPQHF.

The table lists this clonotype with many counts. The V gene is TRBV20-1, the J gene TRBJ2-3, with D unresolved. CDR1 is DFQATT and CDR2 is SNEGSKA in the germline V gene (reference sequence). Trimming took off 3 bases at V and 5 bases at J, with 6 bases between the two ends. CDR3 length: 11 amino acids. The CDR3 DNA reads as TGCAGTGCTAGTCTCCGAGATACGCAGTATTTT. It yields the protein CSASLRDTQYF.

The chain couples TRBV20-1 to TRBJ2-1, with D unclear. V was shortened by 6 bases and J by 8 bases, with 11 bases between the two germline ends. CDR1 DFQATT and CDR2 SNEGSKA come from the germline V gene (reference sequence). CDR3 length: 11 amino acids. The CDR3 nucleotides are TGCAGTGCACCGCCTAGGTATGAGCAGTTCTTC. Residues: CSAPPRYEQFF.

The chain is built from TRBV24-1 and TRBJ2-7; tentative D call: TRBD2 (6 bases). The CDR3 spans 18 residues. V lost 6 bases and J lost 7, with 30 bases in between. Germline V gives CDR1 KGHDR, CDR2 SFDVKD. The CDR3 DNA follows: TGTGCCACCAGTCAAGGTGCGGGATCCAAGGAGGGTACAACTGAGCAGTACTTC. Its protein is CATSQGAGSKEGTTEQYF.

The rearrangement links TRBV28 to TRBJ1-1, with a weak D call TRBD1 (5 bases). The CDR3 has 17 residues. Germline V lookup: CDR1 MDHEN, CDR2 SYDVKM. The V gene lost 6 bases and the J gene lost 4 bases, with 24 bases spanning the gap. CDR3 DNA sequence: TGTGCCAGCAGCCCCCCCCTCGTCGATGGGGCCCTCACTGAAGCTTTCTTT. It translates to CASSPPLVDGALTEAFF.

In this sample, this clonotype turned up once. A much more abundant neighbour one base away suggests this may be a read error. The rearrangement uses TRBV27 and TRBJ2-7; TRBD2 might be the D (5 bases). The CDR3 is made up of 15 amino acids. From germline, CDR1 is MNHEY and CDR2 SMNVEV (reference sequence). The CDR3 is CAGSLSPDYSYEQYF. The DNA of the CDR3 is TGTGCCGGCAGTTTATCCCCAGACTACTCCTACGAGCAGTACTTC.

This clonotype was observed a handful of times. The rearrangement joins TRBV6-1 to TRBJ2-5, with a possible D match to TRBD1 (6 bases). This CDR3 contains 15 residues. The germline gives CDR1 MNHNS, CDR2 SASEGT. Trimming removed 7 bases from V and 5 bases from J, with 20 bases in between. CDR3 in DNA: TGTGCCAGCACGTTAGGGGGAACAGGCTGGGAGACCCAGTACTTC. This encodes CASTLGGTGWETQYF.

The J gene is TRBJ2-1, the V gene TRBV28, with D tentatively TRBD2 (5 bases). In germline, CDR1 is MDHEN, CDR2 SYDVKM. The CDR3 sequence is 17 residues long. V lost 3 bases to trimming and J lost 5 bases, with 20 bases between them. As DNA, the CDR3 is TGTGCCAGCAGTTTTTGGGGTGGGCGAGCCGGGAACAATGAGCAGTTCTTC. Its protein is CASSFWGGRAGNNEQFF. Full variable domain (remainder filled in from reference TRBV28 and TRBJ2-1): DVKVTQSSRYLVKRTGEKVFLECVQDMDHENMFWYRQDPGLGLRLIYFSYDVKMKEKGDIPEGYSVSREKKERFSLILESASTNQTSMYLCASSFWGGRAGNNEQFFGPGTRLTVL.

The chain has TRBV4-1 and TRBJ1-1; 8 positions match TRBD1. This CDR3 comprises 15 residues. The germline V gene encodes CDR1 MGHRA and CDR2 YSYEKL. V lost 4 bases and J lost 3; bases outside the gene matches: 7. As DNA, the CDR3 is TGCGCCAGCAGCCGAGTGACAGGGGCCGACACTGAAGCTTTCTTT. Protein sequence: CASSRVTGADTEAFF.

CDR3 DNA: TGTGCCAGCAGCCCGGGACAGTCGACCGGAAACACTGAAGCTTTCTTT. As protein: CASSPGQSTGNTEAFF. The chain carries TRBV3-1 and TRBJ1-1; 7 nucleotides agree with TRBD1. The J segment lost 2 bases and the V segment lost 4 bases, leaving 10 bases of the junction unmatched. The CDR3 length is 16 residues. Per germline, CDR1 LGHDT and CDR2 YNNKEL (reference sequence).

For the CDR3, the DNA is TGTGCCAGCAGCAAAGGGGTCGGCGGGAGGGTCAATGAGCAGTTCTTC. Residues: CASSKGVGGRVNEQFF. The chain combines TRBV21-1 with TRBJ2-1; whether TRBD2, the table's D call, matches the DNA was not checked. TRBV21-1 is recorded as a pseudogene. The CDR3 loop spans 16 amino acids.

The J gene is TRBJ2-5, the V gene TRBV28, with 13 bases matching TRBD2. Germline CDR1 reads MDHEN; CDR2 reads SYDVKM. Trimming took 8 bases from V and 11 from J; bases not matched to a gene: 11. This CDR3 spans 14 amino acids. The CDR3 sequence: CASRTSGSSYGQYF. The DNA of the CDR3 is TGTGCCAGCCGGACTAGCGGGAGCTCCTACGGGCAGTACTTC.

Concerning this clonotype: This may stem from a read error, because a much larger clone lies one nucleotide away. The V and J genes are TRBV10-2 and TRBJ2-1, with 9 bases that match TRBD1. The DNA matches TRBJ2-7 better at its end, which makes the J call doubtful. Germline-derived CDR1 and CDR2 are WSHSY and SAAADI. The CDR3 covers 15 residues. CDR3 sequence: CASSANRGRYNEQYF. The CDR3 DNA follows: TGCGCCAGCAGTGCTAACAGGGGGCGTTACAATGAGCAGTACTTC.

There are a few counts of this clonotype. The rearrangement joins TRBV20-1 to TRBJ2-7; 7 bases align to TRBD2. The germline V gene has CDR1 DFQATT and CDR2 SNEGSKA (reference sequence). The CDR3 length is 17 residues. Losses at the gene ends were 2 bases for V and 3 bases for J; bases not matched to a gene: 16. The CDR3 reads CSARNFGVSERGYEQYF. Here the CDR3 DNA reads TGCAGTGCTAGAAATTTCGGGGTTTCGGAGCGGGGCTACGAGCAGTACTTC.

This clonotype was seen more than once but under ten times. The rearrangement links TRBV2 to TRBJ2-1; 15 nucleotides match TRBD2. Near its end, the DNA agrees better with TRBJ2-7, so the J call may be wrong. This CDR3 has 20 residues. Germline CDR1 SNHLY, CDR2 FYNNEI. CDR3 DNA sequence: TGTGCCAGCAGTGACCCCTTGGGACTAGCGGGGGGCAGCTCCTACAATGAGCAGTACTTC. It codes for CASSDPLGLAGGSSYNEQYF.

This chain connects TRBV20-1 to TRBJ1-2, with no clear D. V lost 3 bases to trimming and J lost 6 bases, with 14 bases between them. This CDR3 contains 13 residues. The V gene's germline CDR1 is DFQATT and CDR2 SNEGSKA (reference sequence). CDR3 nucleotide sequence: TGCAGTGCTAGGAGAGGGAGGGTAGATGGCTACACCTTC. It codes for CSARRGRVDGYTF.

This clonotype was seen more than once but under ten times. The rearrangement joins TRBV20-1 to TRBJ1-4, with D unresolved. CDR3 length equals 17 residues. The V gene's germline CDR1 is DFQATT and CDR2 SNEGSKA (reference sequence). V was clipped by 0 bases and J by 4 bases, with 18 bases between them. For the CDR3, the DNA is TGCAGTGCTAGAGATAGGACTGCCCGGAGACTTAATGAAAAACTGTTTTTT. Residues: CSARDRTARRLNEKLFF.